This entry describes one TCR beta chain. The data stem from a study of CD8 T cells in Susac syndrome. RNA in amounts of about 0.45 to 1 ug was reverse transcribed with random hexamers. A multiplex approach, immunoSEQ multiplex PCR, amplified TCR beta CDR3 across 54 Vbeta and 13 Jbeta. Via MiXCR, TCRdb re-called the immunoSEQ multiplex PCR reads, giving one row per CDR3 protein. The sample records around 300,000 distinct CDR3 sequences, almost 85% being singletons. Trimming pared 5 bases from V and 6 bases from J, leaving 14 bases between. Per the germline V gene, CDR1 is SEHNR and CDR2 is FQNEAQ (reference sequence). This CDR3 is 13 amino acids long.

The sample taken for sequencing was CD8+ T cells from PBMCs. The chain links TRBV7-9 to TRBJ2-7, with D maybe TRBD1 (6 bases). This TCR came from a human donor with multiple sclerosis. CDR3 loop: CASSRQVEGEQYF. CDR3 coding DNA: TGTGCCAGCAGCAGACAGGTAGAGGGCGAGCAGTACTTC.